One TCR beta chain is described in this entry. Its specificity is not known. Some clones are missing from TCRdb's copy, which holds only in-frame ones; the method was immunoSEQ multiplex PCR. The top ten hold roughly 0.23% of the sample, which has 800,000 or so clones, approximately 97% seen once. The source of the sample is a study of shared clonotypes between healthy human individuals. Study overall: CD8 memory received one plate per donor, CD8 naive two, CD4 memory three and CD4 naive three. Study results and limitations: Lower generation probabilities were found for non-shared clonotypes than for those shared by all four donors. Several donors held around 5% of naive CD4 clonotypes in common.

Germline V gene sequence: CDR1 SEHNR, CDR2 FQNEAQ (reference sequence). The V gene lost 8 bases and the J gene lost 1 base, with 14 bases spanning the gap. The CDR3 is 15 residues long. CD8 cells classed as naive were CD45RO-negative and positively selected for CCR7, excluding terminally differentiated effector memory CD45RA+ cells. Recent acute infections and vaccinations were absent in the healthy HIV-negative adult donors. The chain carries TRBV7-9 and TRBJ2-2; a possible D gene is TRBD1 (6 bases). This TCR was sampled from a man aged 30-40 years in good health. What was sequenced was naive CD8+ T cells sorted from blood. This chain's CDR3 is CASEIGTLNTGELFF. The CDR3 region has the DNA TGTGCCAGCGAAATAGGGACACTGAACACCGGGGAGCTGTTTTTT.